These T cell receptor beta chains were read from a single sample in a study of blood T cell repertoires in COVID-19. Using immunoSEQ multiplex PCR, the repertoire was profiled, and TCRdb retains in-frame clones only, with some absent. The sample lists over 70,000 clones, about 76% occurring once. Sequencing input: peripheral blood. Receptors were obtained from a woman aged 80 or over with active or convalescent COVID-19. CDR3s include the opening cysteine and the closing phenylalanine or tryptophan. The D gene is left open where the match is weak. The size field is filled for only some rows; it gives once, few, many or a size class.

TRBV9	few	TRBJ2-3	.	TGTGCCAGCAGCGTAGCTGTCTCAGATACGCAGTATTTT	CASSVAVSDTQYF
TRBV27	.	TRBJ1-1	.	TGTGCCAGCAGTTTATCTGGAGGGTGGAACACTGAAGCTTTCTTT	CASSLSGGWNTEAFF
TRBV6-5	.	TRBJ1-2	TRBD1	TGTGCCAGCAGTTACGAGTCAGGGGGGAAAAGTGGCTACACCTTC	CASSYESGGKSGYTF
TRBV7-2	.	TRBJ1-5	.	TGTGCCAGCAGCTTCGACAGAGATCAGCCCCAGCATTTT	CASSFDRDQPQHF
TRBV7-2	.	TRBJ2-5	TRBD1	TGTGCCAGCAGCTTAGCCAAGGGGGCCCAAGAGACCCAGTACTTC	CASSLAKGAQETQYF
TRBV19	.	TRBJ2-7	.	TGTGCCAGTAGTGCGGGTTCGGTCTACGAGCAGTACTTC	CASSAGSVYEQYF
TRBV6-6	.	TRBJ2-1	TRBD2	TGTGCCAGCAGCGGGGGGATCGATGAGCAGTTCTTC	CASSGGIDEQFF
TRBV7-8	.	TRBJ2-2	TRBD2	TGTGCCAGCAGCCTGTTTGGCCTAGCGGGTTCCGGGGAGCTGTTTTTT	CASSLFGLAGSGELFF
TRBV9	.	TRBJ2-2	.	TGTGCCAGCAGCGTCACAAGTGGCGGTTGGAACACCGGGGAGCTGTTTTTT	CASSVTSGGWNTGELFF
TRBV6-2/TRBV6-3	.	TRBJ2-7	.	TGTGCCAGCAGCCGAGACTACGAGCAGTACTTC	CASSRDYEQYF
TRBV4-3	.	TRBJ1-2	.	TGCGCCAGCAGCCAAGATCAGCAGGGCGACTACACCTTC	CASSQDQQGDYTF
TRBV7-9	.	TRBJ2-2	TRBD2	TGTGCCACTTTAGGAGCGGGGGGACGTACCGGGGAGCTGTTTTTT	CATLGAGGRTGELFF
TRBV5-1	once	TRBJ2-5	.	TGCGCCAGCAGCTTAGCCCCCCCGGGAGAGACCCAGTACTTC	CASSLAPPGETQYF
TRBV5-6	.	TRBJ1-4	.	TGTGCCAGCAGCTCCATAACAGGGAACTGGGCTAATGAAAAACTGTTTTTT	CASSSITGNWANEKLFF
TRBV7-9	once	TRBJ2-5	.	TGTGCCAGCAGCTTAGAATACCCCCGGGAGACCCAGTACTTC	CASSLEYPRETQYF
TRBV9	many	TRBJ2-5	TRBD2	TGTGCCAGCAGCGTAGGAGTAGCGGGGGTTGAGACCCAGTACTTC	CASSVGVAGVETQYF
TRBV3-1/TRBV3-2	.	TRBJ1-1	TRBD1	TGTGCCAGCAGCCAAGGGACAGGGGGCGCGAACACTGAAGCTTTCTTT	CASSQGTGGANTEAFF
TRBV2	few	TRBJ2-7	TRBD1	TGTGCCAGCGACCCCGGGACAGGGGGCTACGAGCAGTACTTC	CASDPGTGGYEQYF
TRBV27	.	TRBJ2-1	.	TGTGCCAGCAGTATAAACAGGGGAGGTGAGCAGTTCTTC	CASSINRGGEQFF
TRBV7-9	.	TRBJ2-1	TRBD2	TGTGCCAGCAGCTTAGGGCTAGCGCGGGAGTGGGAGCAGTTCTTC	CASSLGLAREWEQFF
TRBV28	.	TRBJ1-5	.	TGTGCCAGCCTCGGGGGGGGAAGCAATCAGCCCCAGCATTTT	CASLGGGSNQPQHF
TRBV19	.	TRBJ2-3	TRBD2	TGTGCCAGTAGACGAGCGGGGAGCACGCAGTATTTT	CASRRAGSTQYF
TRBV27	few	TRBJ2-1	.	TGTGCCAGCAGTTATGGAACTAGCTCCTACAATGAGCAGTTCTTC	CASSYGTSSYNEQFF
TRBV7-9	few	TRBJ2-7	.	TGTGCCAGCAGCCGAGACCCCACAGGGGAGGTCACCTACGAGCAGTACTTC	CASSRDPTGEVTYEQYF
TRBV7-9	few	TRBJ1-1	TRBD1	TGTGCCAGCGGATCGTGGACAGGGGGACGTTGGGACACTGAAGCTTTCTTT	CASGSWTGGRWDTEAFF
TRBV7-8	.	TRBJ1-5	TRBD1	TGTGCCAGCAGCTTGGACAGGGGACAAAATCAGCCCCAGCATTTT	CASSLDRGQNQPQHF
TRBV4-1	many	TRBJ1-1	TRBD1	TGCGCCAGCAGCGATCCGGGACAGGGGGCCCAACTATCGGATGCTTTCTTT	CASSDPGQGAQLSDAFF
TRBV7-6	.	TRBJ2-5	TRBD2	TGTGCCAGCAGCTCCGGGACTAGCGGGGCAGAGACCCAGTACTTC	CASSSGTSGAETQYF
TRBV2	few	TRBJ1-4	.	TGTGCCAGCAGAGGAAAGCGGGTTGAAAAACTGTTTTTT	CASRGKRVEKLFF
TRBV7-9	.	TRBJ2-4	TRBD1	TGTGCCAGCAGCCCGGGACAGGGGGCGAGTCTGCGTGTTCAGTACTTC	CASSPGQGASLRVQYF
TRBV7-2	.	TRBJ2-7	TRBD1	TGTGCCAGCAGCACAGAGGTCAGGGGGCGAAGGCAGTACTTC	CASSTEVRGRRQYF
TRBV7-3	.	TRBJ2-7	.	TGTGCCAGCAGCCTTTCCGGAGGAGCCTCCTACGAGCAGTACTTC	CASSLSGGASYEQYF
TRBV5-1	.	TRBJ2-7	.	TGCGCCAGCAGCATAGACTACGAGCAGTACTTC	CASSIDYEQYF
TRBV6-1	.	TRBJ1-1	TRBD1	TGTGCCAGCAGTGCTCTGTCGGGACAGGGGGCATCGGGTACTGAAGCTTTCTTT	CASSALSGQGASGTEAFF
TRBV6-1	.	TRBJ1-2	.	TGTGCCAGCAGTGAAGGGCCGGGAAAGGGTCGGGGCTACACCTTC	CASSEGPGKGRGYTF
TRBV5-6	.	TRBJ2-5	TRBD2	TGTGCCAGCAGCTTGGGCGGGGGGACCTATTACCAAGAGACCCAGTACTTC	CASSLGGGTYYQETQYF
TRBV9	.	TRBJ2-1	.	TGTGCCAGCAGCGTAGGCCTGACGAGACGACTAGTCGGGACGACCTACAATGAGCAGTTCTTC	CASSVGLTRRLVGTTYNEQFF
TRBV5-1	few	TRBJ1-1	TRBD1	TGCGCCAGCAGCTCCGGGACAGCTGAAGCTTTCTTT	CASSSGTAEAFF
TRBV6-2/TRBV6-3	.	TRBJ2-5	.	TGTGCCAGCAGTCTCCAAGAGACCCAGTACTTC	CASSLQETQYF
TRBV28	.	TRBJ1-1	.	TGTGCCAGCAGCGTGGACAGAGAGAACACTGAAGCTTTCTTT	CASSVDRENTEAFF
TRBV6-2/TRBV6-3	.	TRBJ2-6	.	TGTGCCAGCAGTTACGGGGACTTCTCTGGGGCCAACGTCCTGACTTTC	CASSYGDFSGANVLTF
TRBV9	few	TRBJ1-3	TRBD1	TGTGCCAGCAGCGTAGAGCTAGGGGACAGCTCTGGAAACACCATATATTTT	CASSVELGDSSGNTIYF
TRBV6-2/TRBV6-3	few	TRBJ1-5	.	TGTGCCAGCAGTTACACAGGGCGCAATCAGCCCCAGCATTTT	CASSYTGRNQPQHF
TRBV5-5	.	TRBJ1-4	.	TGTGCCAGCAGCTCACAGGCAACTAATGAAAAACTGTTTTTT	CASSSQATNEKLFF
TRBV2	medium-sized	TRBJ1-5	TRBD1	TGTGCCAGCAGTCCCGGGACAGGGGTCGTATCTCAGCCCCAGCATTTT	CASSPGTGVVSQPQHF
TRBV5-4	.	TRBJ2-5	TRBD2	TGTGCCAGCAGCTACGGGACTAGCCCCCAAGAGACCCAGTACTTC	CASSYGTSPQETQYF
TRBV19	.	TRBJ2-2	TRBD2	TGTGCCAGTAGTATCAGCGGGGCCAACACCGGGGAGCTGTTTTTT	CASSISGANTGELFF
TRBV30	.	TRBJ2-1	TRBD2	TGTGCCTGGACCCTCCTAGCGGGGGCCCCCTCTGCGGAGCAGTTCTTC	CAWTLLAGAPSAEQFF
TRBV2	.	TRBJ2-3	.	TGTGCCAGCAGTGAAGCCCAGGGTGGAGATACGCAGTATTTT	CASSEAQGGDTQYF
TRBV6-6	.	TRBJ1-1	.	TGTGCCAGCAGTTCCCCCCCCATGAACACTGAAGCTTTCTTT	CASSSPPMNTEAFF
TRBV4-3	.	TRBJ2-7	.	TGCGCCAGCAGCCAAGGGTTTGAGGGAATCGACGAGCAGTACTTC	CASSQGFEGIDEQYF
TRBV30	.	TRBJ1-5	.	TGTGCCTGGAGTGTACTAAGCAATCAGCCCCAGCATTTT	CAWSVLSNQPQHF
TRBV10-3	.	TRBJ1-3	.	TGTGCCATCAGCAGGGGTACTGGAAACACCATATATTTT	CAISRGTGNTIYF
TRBV5-4	.	TRBJ2-5	TRBD1	TGTGCCAGCAGCTTGGGACAGGGGGAGACCCAGTACTTC	CASSLGQGETQYF
TRBV6-2/TRBV6-3	.	TRBJ2-1	.	TGTGCCAGCAGTTACTCCCTTTCTGAGCAGTTCTTC	CASSYSLSEQFF
TRBV7-2	once	TRBJ1-2	TRBD1	TGTGCCAGCAGCCCCGTTCCCGGACAGGGTTTCTATGGCTACACCTTC	CASSPVPGQGFYGYTF
TRBV7-9	many	TRBJ1-2	TRBD1	TGTGCCAGCAGCCGTCGTGGACAGGGCTCTCTCCTCCCCTATGGCTACACCTTC	CASSRRGQGSLLPYGYTF
TRBV7-3	.	TRBJ1-2	.	TGTGCCAGCAGCTTAAATGCCGGAGATGGCTACACCTTC	CASSLNAGDGYTF
TRBV19	.	TRBJ1-1	.	TGTGCCAGTAGAACCGACAGAGAAAACACTGAAGCTTTCTTT	CASRTDRENTEAFF
TRBV13	.	TRBJ2-3	TRBD2	TGTGCCAGCAGCGCCCGGAATCTAGCGGGGGCCATCACAGATACGCAGTATTTT	CASSARNLAGAITDTQYF